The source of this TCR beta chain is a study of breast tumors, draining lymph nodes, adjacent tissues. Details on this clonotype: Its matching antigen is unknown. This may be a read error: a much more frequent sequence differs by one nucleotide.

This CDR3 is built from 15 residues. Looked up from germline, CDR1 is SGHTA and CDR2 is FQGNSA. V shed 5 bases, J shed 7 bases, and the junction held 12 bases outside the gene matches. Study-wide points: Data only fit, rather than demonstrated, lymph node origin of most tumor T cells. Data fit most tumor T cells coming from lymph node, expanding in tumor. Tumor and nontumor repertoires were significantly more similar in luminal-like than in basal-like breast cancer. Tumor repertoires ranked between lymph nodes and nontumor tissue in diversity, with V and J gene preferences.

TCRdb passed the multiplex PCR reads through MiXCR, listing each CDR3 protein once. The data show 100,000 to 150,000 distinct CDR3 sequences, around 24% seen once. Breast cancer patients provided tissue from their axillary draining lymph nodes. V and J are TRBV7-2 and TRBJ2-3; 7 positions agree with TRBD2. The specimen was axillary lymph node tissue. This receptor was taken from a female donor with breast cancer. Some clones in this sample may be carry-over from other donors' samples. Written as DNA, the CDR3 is TGTGCCAGCAGCCGTCGCGCGGGAGAAGGGAATACGCAGTATTTT. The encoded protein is CASSRRAGEGNTQYF.